Below, one T cell receptor (beta chain) is given with its context. TCRdb itself ran the PCR reads through MiXCR, one entry per CDR3 protein. In the table there are 30,000 to 40,000 distinct CDR3 sequences, approximately 40% of which are singletons. Time point of the sample: late sampling 161 to 241 days after vaccination in a few convalescent patients. These data are taken from a study of vaccination and CD4 T cells after COVID-19. Germline CDR1 and CDR2: LNHNV and YYDKDF (reference sequence). After removal of 8 bases from V and 0 bases from J, the junction contained 2 bases not matched to a gene. The CDR3 has 14 amino acids.

The specimen was CD4+ T cells from blood, collected about 7 months after SARS-CoV-2 vaccination. The clonotype was recovered from a human donor who had recovered from COVID-19. V gene TRBV15 combines with J gene TRBJ2-1; 9 nucleotides agree with TRBD2. CDR3 sequence: CATVSGGSYNEQFF. CDR3 nucleotides: TGTGCCACCGTTAGCGGGGGCTCCTACAATGAGCAGTTCTTC.